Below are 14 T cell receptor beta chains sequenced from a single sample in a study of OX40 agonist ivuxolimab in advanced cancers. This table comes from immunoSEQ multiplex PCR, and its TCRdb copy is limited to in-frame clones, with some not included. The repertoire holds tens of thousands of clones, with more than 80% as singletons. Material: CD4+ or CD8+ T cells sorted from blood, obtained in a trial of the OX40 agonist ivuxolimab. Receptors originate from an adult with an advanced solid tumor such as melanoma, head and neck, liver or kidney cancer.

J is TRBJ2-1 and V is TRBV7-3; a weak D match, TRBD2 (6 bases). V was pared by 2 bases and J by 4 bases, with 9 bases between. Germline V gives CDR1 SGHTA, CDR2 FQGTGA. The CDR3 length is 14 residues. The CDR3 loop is CASSLAGTYNEQFF. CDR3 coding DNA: TGTGCCAGCAGCTTAGCGGGAACGTACAATGAGCAGTTCTTC. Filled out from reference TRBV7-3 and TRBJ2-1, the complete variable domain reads GAGVSQTPSNKVTEKGKYVELRCDPISGHTALYWYRQSLGQGPEFLIYFQGTGAADDSGLPNDRFFAVRPEGSVSTLKIQRTERGDSAVYLCASSLAGTYNEQFFGPGTRLTVL.

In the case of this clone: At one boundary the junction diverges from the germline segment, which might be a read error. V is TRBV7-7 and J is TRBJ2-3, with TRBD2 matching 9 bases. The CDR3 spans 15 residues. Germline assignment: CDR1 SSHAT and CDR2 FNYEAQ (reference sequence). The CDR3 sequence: CASSLTSGSTDTQYF. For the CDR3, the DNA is TGTGCTAGCAGCCTAACTAGCGGGAGCACAGATACGCAGTATTTT. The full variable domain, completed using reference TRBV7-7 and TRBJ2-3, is GAGVSQSPRYKVTKRGQDVTLRCDPISSHATLYWYQQALGQGPEFLTYFNYEAQPDKSGLPSDRFSAERPEGSISTLTIQRTEQRDSAMYRCASSLTSGSTDTQYFGPGTRLTVL.

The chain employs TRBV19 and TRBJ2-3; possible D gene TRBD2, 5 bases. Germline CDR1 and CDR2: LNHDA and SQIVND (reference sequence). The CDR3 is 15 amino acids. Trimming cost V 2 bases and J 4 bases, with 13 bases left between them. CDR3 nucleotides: TGTGCCAGTAGTATAAATGGGGAGAGTTCAGATACGCAGTATTTT. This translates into CASSINGESSDTQYF.

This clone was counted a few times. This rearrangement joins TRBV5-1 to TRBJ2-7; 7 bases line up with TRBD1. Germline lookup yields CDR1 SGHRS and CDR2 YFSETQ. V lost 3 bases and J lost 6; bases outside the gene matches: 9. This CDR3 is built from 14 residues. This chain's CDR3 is CASSYNRGLGEQYF. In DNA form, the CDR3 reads TGCGCCAGCAGCTACAACAGGGGTTTGGGCGAGCAGTACTTC.

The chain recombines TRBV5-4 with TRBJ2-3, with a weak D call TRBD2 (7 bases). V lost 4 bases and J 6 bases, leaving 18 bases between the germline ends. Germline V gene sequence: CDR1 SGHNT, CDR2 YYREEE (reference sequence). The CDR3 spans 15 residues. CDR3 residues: CASSAGAGLRDTQYF. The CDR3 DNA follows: TGTGCCAGCAGCGCGGGGGCGGGCCTCCGGGATACGCAGTATTTT.

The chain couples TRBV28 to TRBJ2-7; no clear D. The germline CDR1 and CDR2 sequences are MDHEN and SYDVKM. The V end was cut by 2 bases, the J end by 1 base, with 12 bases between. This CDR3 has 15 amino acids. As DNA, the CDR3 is TGTGCCAGCAGTTTAGGGTCAGCGTTATCCTACGAGCAGTACTTC. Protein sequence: CASSLGSALSYEQYF.

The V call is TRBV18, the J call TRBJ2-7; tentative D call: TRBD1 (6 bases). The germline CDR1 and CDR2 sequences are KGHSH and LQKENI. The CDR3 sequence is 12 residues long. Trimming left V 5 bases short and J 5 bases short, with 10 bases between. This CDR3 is CASSEQGNEQYF. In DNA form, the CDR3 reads TGTGCCAGCTCAGAACAGGGAAACGAGCAGTACTTC.

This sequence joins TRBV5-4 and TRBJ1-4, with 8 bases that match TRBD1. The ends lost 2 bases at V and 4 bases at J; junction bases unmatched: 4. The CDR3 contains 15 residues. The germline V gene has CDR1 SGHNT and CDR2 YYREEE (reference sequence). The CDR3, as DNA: TGTGCCAGCAGCTTAGGACAGGGTTATAATGAAAAACTGTTTTTT. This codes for CASSLGQGYNEKLFF.

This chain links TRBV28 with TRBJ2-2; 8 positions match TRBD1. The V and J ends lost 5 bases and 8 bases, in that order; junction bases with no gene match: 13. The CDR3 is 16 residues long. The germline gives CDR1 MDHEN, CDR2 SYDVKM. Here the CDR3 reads CASSNPGTGVSGELFF. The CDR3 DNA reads TGTGCCAGCAGTAACCCCGGGACAGGCGTGAGTGGGGAGCTGTTTTTT.

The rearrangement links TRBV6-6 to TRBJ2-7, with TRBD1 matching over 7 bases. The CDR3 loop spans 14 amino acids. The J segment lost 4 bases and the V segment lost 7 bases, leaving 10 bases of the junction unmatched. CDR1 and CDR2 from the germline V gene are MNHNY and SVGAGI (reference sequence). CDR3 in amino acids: CASTRRGRGYEQYF. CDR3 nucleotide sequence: TGTGCCAGCACGCGTAGGGGGCGAGGATACGAGCAGTACTTC.

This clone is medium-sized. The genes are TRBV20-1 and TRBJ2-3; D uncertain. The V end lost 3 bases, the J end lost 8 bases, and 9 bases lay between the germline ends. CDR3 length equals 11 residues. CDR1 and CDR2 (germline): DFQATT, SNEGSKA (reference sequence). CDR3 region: CSASADGTQYF. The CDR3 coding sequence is TGCAGTGCTAGCGCCGACGGTACGCAGTATTTT.

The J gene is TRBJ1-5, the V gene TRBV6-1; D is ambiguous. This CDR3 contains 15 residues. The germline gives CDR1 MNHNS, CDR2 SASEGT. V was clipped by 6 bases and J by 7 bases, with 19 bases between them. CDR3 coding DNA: TGTGCCAGCAGCCCGGGATCAATTCCAACACAGCCCCAGCATTTT. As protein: CASSPGSIPTQPQHF.

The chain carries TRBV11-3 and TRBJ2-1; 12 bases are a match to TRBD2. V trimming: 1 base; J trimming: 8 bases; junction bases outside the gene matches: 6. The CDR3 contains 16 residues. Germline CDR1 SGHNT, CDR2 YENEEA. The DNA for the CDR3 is TGTGCCAGCAGCTTAGGTCGTCTAGCGGGAGGGGATGAGCAGTTCTTC. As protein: CASSLGRLAGGDEQFF.

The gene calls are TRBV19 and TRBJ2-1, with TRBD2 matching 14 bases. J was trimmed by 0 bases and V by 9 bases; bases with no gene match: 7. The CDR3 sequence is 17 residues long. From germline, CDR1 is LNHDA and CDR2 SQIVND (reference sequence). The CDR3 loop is CASQIGTSGSSYNEQFF. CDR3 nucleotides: TGTGCCAGCCAGATCGGGACTAGCGGGAGCTCCTACAATGAGCAGTTCTTC.